This TCR beta chain was captured in a study of T-cell reconstitution after alpha-beta-depleted transplantation in children. Trimming removed 6 bases at V and 2 bases at J, with 10 bases between. The CDR3 covers 13 residues. Germline CDR1 is ENHRY and CDR2 is SYGVKD. During its preparation, the TCRbeta library received unique molecular identifiers. One entry per CDR3 protein, called by TCRdb with MiXCR from the PCR reads. The sample shows 670,000 or so distinct CDR3 sequences, around 12% of them seen only once. This clonotype was observed many times. Antigen unknown. Overall study findings and caveats: Several patients had high TCRbeta diversity at day 60; it came from surviving recipient T cells and thymic progenitors. It was reported that alpha-beta T cells came from several hundred expanded graft clones (about two months after transplant). Counts and diversity of T cells one year after transplant came mostly from newly produced T cells.

The sample in question was PBMCs, obtained before TCRalphabeta/CD19-depleted stem cell transplant. This receptor was identified in a girl aged 2-10 years with congenital amegakaryocytic thrombocytopenia, due to receive a stem cell transplant. V gene TRBV10-3 combines with J gene TRBJ2-5; no clear D gene. Here the CDR3 DNA reads TGTGCCATCAGCCTTCCGGATCAAGAGACCCAGTACTTC. It specifies CAISLPDQETQYF.